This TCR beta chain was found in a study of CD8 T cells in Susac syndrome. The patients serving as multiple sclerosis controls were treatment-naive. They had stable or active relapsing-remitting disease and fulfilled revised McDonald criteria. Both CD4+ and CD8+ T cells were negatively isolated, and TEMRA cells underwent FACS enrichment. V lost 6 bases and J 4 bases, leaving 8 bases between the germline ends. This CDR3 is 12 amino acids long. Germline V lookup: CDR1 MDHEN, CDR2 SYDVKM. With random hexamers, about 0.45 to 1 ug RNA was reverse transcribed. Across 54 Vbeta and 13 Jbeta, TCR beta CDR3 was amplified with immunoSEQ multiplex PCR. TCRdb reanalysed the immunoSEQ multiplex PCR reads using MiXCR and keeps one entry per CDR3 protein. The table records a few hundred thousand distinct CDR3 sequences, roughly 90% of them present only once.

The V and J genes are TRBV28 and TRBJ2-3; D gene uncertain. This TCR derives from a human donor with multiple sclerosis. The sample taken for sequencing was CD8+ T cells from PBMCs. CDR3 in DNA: TGTGCCAGCAGCAAAAGGGCAGATACGCAGTATTTT. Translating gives CASSKRADTQYF.